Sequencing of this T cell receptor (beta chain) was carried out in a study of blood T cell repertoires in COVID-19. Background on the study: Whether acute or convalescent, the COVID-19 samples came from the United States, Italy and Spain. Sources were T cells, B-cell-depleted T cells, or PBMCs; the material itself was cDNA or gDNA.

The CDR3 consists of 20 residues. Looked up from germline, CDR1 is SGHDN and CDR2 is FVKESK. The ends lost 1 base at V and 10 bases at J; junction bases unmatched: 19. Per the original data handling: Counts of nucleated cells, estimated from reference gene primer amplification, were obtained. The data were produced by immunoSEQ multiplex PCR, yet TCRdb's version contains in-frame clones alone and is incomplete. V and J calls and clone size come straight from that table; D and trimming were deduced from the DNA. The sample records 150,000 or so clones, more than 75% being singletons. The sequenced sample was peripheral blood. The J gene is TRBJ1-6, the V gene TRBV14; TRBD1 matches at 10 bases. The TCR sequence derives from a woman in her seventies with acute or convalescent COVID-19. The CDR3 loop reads CASSQVFSSGGTGVGSPLHF. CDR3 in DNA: TGTGCCAGCAGCCAAGTCTTCAGCAGCGGGGGGACAGGGGTCGGCTCACCCCTCCACTTT.